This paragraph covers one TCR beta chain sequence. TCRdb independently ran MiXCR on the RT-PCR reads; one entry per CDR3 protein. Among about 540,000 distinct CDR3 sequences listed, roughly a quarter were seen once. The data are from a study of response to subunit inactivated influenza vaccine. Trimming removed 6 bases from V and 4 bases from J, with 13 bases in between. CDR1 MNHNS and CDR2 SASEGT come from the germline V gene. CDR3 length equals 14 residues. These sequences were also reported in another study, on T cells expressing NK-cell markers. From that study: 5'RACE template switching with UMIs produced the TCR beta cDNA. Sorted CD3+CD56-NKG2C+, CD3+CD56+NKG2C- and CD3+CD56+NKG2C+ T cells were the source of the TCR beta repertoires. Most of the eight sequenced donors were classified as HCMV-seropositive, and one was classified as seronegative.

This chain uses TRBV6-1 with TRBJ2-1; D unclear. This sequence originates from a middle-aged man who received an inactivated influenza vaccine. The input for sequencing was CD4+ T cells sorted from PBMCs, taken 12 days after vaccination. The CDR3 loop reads CASSAQMGYNEQFF. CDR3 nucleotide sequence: TGTGCCAGCAGCGCACAAATGGGTTACAATGAGCAGTTCTTC.